What follows are 23 T cell receptor beta chains derived from one specimen sequenced in a study of T cell responses to AZD1222 COVID-19 vaccine. Data came from immunoSEQ multiplex PCR; TCRdb stores just in-frame clones and leaves some out. The table lists about 180,000 clones, over 80% of them singletons. The material was peripheral blood, obtained 28 days after the second dose of the MenACWY control vaccine. The receptors shown here come from an adult who received the MenACWY meningococcal vaccine as a control.

CDR3 loop: CAISDGAGGTDTQYF. CDR3 DNA: TGTGCCATCAGTGACGGAGCGGGGGGCACAGATACGCAGTATTTT. The chain recombines TRBV10-3 with TRBJ2-3, with 8 nucleotides matching TRBD2. V shed 3 bases and J 1 base; nucleotides not matched to a gene: 3. The length of the CDR3 is 15 residues. Germline V CDR1 and CDR2: ENHRY, SYGVKD.

This chain uses TRBV19 with TRBJ1-5; maybe TRBD1 (6 bases). The CDR3 spans 14 residues. Germline V gene lookup returns CDR1 LNHDA and CDR2 SQIVND (reference sequence). V lost 6 bases to trimming and J lost 3 bases, with 12 bases between them. Here the CDR3 DNA reads TGTGCCAGTAGGGAGACAGGCGACAATCAGCCCCAGCATTTT. Its protein is CASRETGDNQPQHF.

CDR3 bases: TGTGCCAGCAGCCAAGTCGCCGGCGCGGGAAACACCATATATTTT. As protein: CASSQVAGAGNTIYF. This chain uses TRBV14 with TRBJ1-3; D is uncertain. The CDR3 has 15 residues. Trimming stripped 1 base from V and 4 bases from J, with 11 bases between. The V gene's germline CDR1 is SGHDN and CDR2 FVKESK.

For the CDR3, the DNA is TGTGCCAGCAGCTTGAGGACAGGGAAAAATTCACCCCTCCACTTT. Amino acids: CASSLRTGKNSPLHF. The genes are TRBV5-4 and TRBJ1-6; TRBD1 aligns across 8 bases. J lost 7 bases, V lost 1 base, and 4 bases had no gene match. This CDR3 has 15 residues. Germline CDR1 is SGHNT and CDR2 is YYREEE (reference sequence).

The chain is built from TRBV18 and TRBJ1-3; D remains unclear. CDR1 and CDR2 (germline): KGHSH, LQKENI. The length of the CDR3 is 16 residues. Between the trimmed V and J ends, which lost 2 bases and 1 base, there was a span of 12 bases. As DNA, the CDR3 is TGTGCCAGCTCACCAAATTTGCAAATATCTGGAAACACCATATATTTT. This gives the protein CASSPNLQISGNTIYF.

CDR3 DNA sequence: TGTGCCAGCAGCTGGACAAGTTACGATGAAAAACTGTTTTTT. It translates to CASSWTSYDEKLFF. The chain combines TRBV11-2 with TRBJ1-4; TRBD1 might be the D (5 bases). Germline V lookup: CDR1 SGHAT, CDR2 FQNNGV. V was pared by 4 bases and J by 6 bases, with 12 bases between. The CDR3 runs to 14 residues.

The chain employs TRBV10-3 and TRBJ1-2; perhaps TRBD1 as D (5 bases). Germline V gene sequence: CDR1 ENHRY, CDR2 SYGVKD. The CDR3 covers 15 residues. V shed 3 bases and J shed 4 bases, with 15 bases lying between them. The CDR3 DNA follows: TGTGCCATCAGTGACAGGGTTGGGCGAAGCTATGGCTACACCTTC. Protein: CAISDRVGRSYGYTF.

The genes are TRBV6-6 and TRBJ2-7; TRBD1 might be the D (6 bases). The V gene lost 0 bases and the J gene lost 2 bases, with 11 bases spanning the gap. Germline V CDR1 and CDR2: MNHNY, SVGAGI (reference sequence). The CDR3 is 15 amino acids. The CDR3 loop reads CASSYSGEGAYEQYF. Written as DNA, the CDR3 is TGTGCCAGCAGTTACTCGGGAGAGGGGGCCTACGAGCAGTACTTC.

The V gene is TRBV6-5, the J gene TRBJ1-2; 10 bases line up with TRBD1. The CDR3 runs to 16 residues. CDR1 is MNHEY, CDR2 SVGAGI, per germline. V was clipped by 0 bases and J by 9 bases; unmatched bases: 10. DNA for the CDR3: TGTGCCAGCAGTTACTCGACTTTGCGACAGGGGGCGAGCTACACCTTC. This encodes CASSYSTLRQGASYTF.

The chain carries TRBV12-3 or TRBV12-4 and TRBJ1-2; D not resolved. This CDR3 region has 13 residues. Trimming left V 6 bases short and J 3 bases short, with 11 bases between. CDR3: CASSQHGDYGYTF. The CDR3 DNA sequence: TGTGCCAGCAGCCAGCACGGGGACTATGGCTACACCTTC.

With regard to this clone: Germline and junction disagree at one end, which may indicate a read error. The chain is built from TRBV2 and TRBJ1-1, with 7 positions matching TRBD1. This CDR3 contains 15 residues. The germline V gene has CDR1 SNHLY and CDR2 FYNNEI. The DNA of the CDR3 is TGTGCCAGCAGGGAAGACAGGGCGCAGAACACTGAAGCTTTCTTT. Translation gives CASREDRAQNTEAFF.

The chain carries TRBV4-2 and TRBJ2-7, with 8 bases aligning to TRBD1. The germline gives CDR1 LGHNA, CDR2 YNFKEQ. V was pared by 1 base and J by 0 bases, with 5 bases of the junction left unmatched. The CDR3 totals 16 residues. The CDR3 loop is CASSQGDRFSSYEQYF. In nucleotides, the CDR3 is TGTGCCAGCAGCCAAGGGGACAGGTTTAGCTCCTACGAGCAGTACTTC.

Here the CDR3 DNA reads TGTGCCAGCTCGTTCGGACGGGACTCTGGAAACACCATATATTTT. Residues: CASSFGRDSGNTIYF. V and J are TRBV18 and TRBJ1-3; D unresolved. The CDR3 contains 15 residues. V shed 6 bases and J shed 0 bases, with 12 bases lying between them. Per the germline V gene, CDR1 is KGHSH and CDR2 is LQKENI. The full variable domain, its missing parts supplied by reference TRBV18 and TRBJ1-3, is NAGVMQNPRHLVRRRGQEARLRCSPMKGHSHVYWYRQLPEEGLKFMVYLQKENIIDESGMPKERFSAEFPKEGPSILRIQQVVRGDSAAYFCASSFGRDSGNTIYFGEGSWLTVV.

CDR3 protein: CASSLDQVSSEKLFF. CDR3 in DNA: TGTGCCAGCAGCTTAGATCAGGTTTCAAGTGAAAAACTGTTTTTT. The chain links TRBV7-6 to TRBJ1-4; D not certain. This CDR3 comprises 15 residues. Trimming took 1 base from V and 7 from J, leaving 13 bases between them. The germline CDR1 and CDR2 sequences are SGHVS and FNYEAQ.

The V and J genes are TRBV6-5 and TRBJ2-1; D is perhaps TRBD1 (6 bases). This CDR3 region has 15 residues. V dropped 6 bases and J dropped 6 bases, with 18 bases sitting between them. Germline CDR1 is MNHEY and CDR2 is SVGAGI. CDR3 in DNA: TGTGCCAGCAGCATTACAGGGATCGGTTCCAATGAGCAGTTCTTC. Its protein product is CASSITGIGSNEQFF.

DNA of the CDR3: TGTGCCAGCAGTGAGTTCGGTGAGCAGTTCTTC. This encodes CASSEFGEQFF. V gene TRBV2 combines with J gene TRBJ2-1, with D hard to call. Germline V lookup: CDR1 SNHLY, CDR2 FYNNEI. CDR3 length: 11 amino acids. The V and J ends lost 3 bases and 9 bases respectively, with 6 bases between them.

This sequence joins TRBV5-6 and TRBJ2-3, with D maybe TRBD2 (6 bases). CDR3 size: 13 residues. Germline-derived CDR1 and CDR2 are SGHDT and YYEEEE. With 4 bases removed from V and 8 bases from J, the gap between germline ends came to 14 bases. The CDR3 region is CASSNRARGTQYF. CDR3 bases: TGTGCCAGCAGCAACCGGGCGCGGGGTACGCAGTATTTT.

The rearrangement links TRBV5-1 to TRBJ2-2; perhaps TRBD1 as D (6 bases). V was trimmed by 4 bases and J by 0 bases, leaving 16 bases between them. Germline values: CDR1 SGHRS, CDR2 YFSETQ. The CDR3 contains 17 residues. Written as DNA, the CDR3 is TGCGCCAGCAGCGGCCCCCAGACAGGCGCGAACACCGGGGAGCTGTTTTTT. Amino acid sequence: CASSGPQTGANTGELFF.

The rearrangement uses TRBV7-2 and TRBJ1-2; D may be TRBD1 (6 bases). CDR1 is SGHTA, CDR2 FQGNSA, per germline. CDR3 size: 14 residues. The V and J ends lost 0 bases and 5 bases respectively, with 10 bases between them. For the CDR3, the DNA is TGTGCCAGCAGCTTAGCGGGGGGCGAATATGGCTACACCTTC. The encoded protein is CASSLAGGEYGYTF.

The rearrangement joins TRBV24-1 to TRBJ2-1; 8 bases line up with TRBD1. V lost 5 bases and J lost 0; bases outside the gene matches: 5. From germline, CDR1 is KGHDR and CDR2 SFDVKD. The CDR3 sequence is 16 residues long. The CDR3 is CATSGGQVRSYNEQFF. CDR3 in DNA: TGTGCCACCAGTGGGGGACAGGTTCGCTCCTACAATGAGCAGTTCTTC.

This clone was observed once. The chain is built from TRBV7-9 and TRBJ2-1, with unresolved D. The CDR3 runs 15 residues. CDR1 and CDR2 from the germline V gene are SEHNR and FQNEAQ (reference sequence). The V gene lost 1 base and the J gene lost 6 bases, with 13 bases spanning the gap. Written as DNA, the CDR3 is TGTGCCAGCAGCTTAGTAGGGCAGGCCCTCAATGAGCAGTTCTTC. It encodes CASSLVGQALNEQFF.

This clone has only one observation. The chain recombines TRBV3-1 (or the pseudogene TRBV3-2) with TRBJ2-5, with D possibly TRBD1 on 6 matching bases. V lost 3 bases and J lost 4, with 9 bases in between. Germline values: CDR1 LGHDT, CDR2 YNNKEL (reference sequence). The CDR3 covers 13 residues. The CDR3 nucleotides are TGTGCCAGCAGCCACACAGGGCGAGAGACCCAGTACTTC. Residues: CASSHTGRETQYF.

This sequence joins TRBV11-2 and TRBJ1-4; D gene uncertain. Germline loops: CDR1 SGHAT, CDR2 FQNNGV. This CDR3 is built from 13 residues. V lost 5 bases, J lost 2 bases, and 6 bases lay in between. This chain's CDR3 is CASSLGTNEKLFF. The CDR3, as DNA: TGTGCCAGCAGCCTGGGGACTAATGAAAAACTGTTTTTT.